Many counts were recorded for the clone carrying this T cell receptor beta chain. This specimen comes from a study of molecular identifiers for immune sequencing clone quantification. Methods described previously were used for bulk TCR libraries, and listed TCR primers were applied. One entry per CDR3 protein results from TCRdb running MiXCR on the PCR reads. The sample records hundreds of thousands of distinct CDR3 sequences, less than 20% being singletons. The CDR3 sequence is 14 residues long. Trimming cost V 3 bases and J 5 bases; bases outside gene matches: 3. Source material for naive CD8 libraries was about 17,000 to 1,100,000 sorted cells, with 10%, 30% or 50% RNA. In the sort, naive CD8 T cells were defined as CD8+CD4-CCR7+CD45RA+.

The gene calls are TRBV12-3 or TRBV12-4 and TRBJ2-7; 11 bases match TRBD2. The sequenced material came from naive CD8+ T cells from blood, with Jurkat cell RNA spiked in. Subset described: FACS-sorted CD8+CD4-CCR7+CD45RA+ naive T cells. This receptor was identified in a human donor in good health. Some libraries in this study had Jurkat cell RNA spiked in. DNA for the CDR3: TGTGCCAGCAGTTTTAGCGGGGGGGCAAACGAGCAGTACTTC. Residues: CASSFSGGANEQYF.